One and the same sample provided the 25 T cell receptor beta chains below, sequenced in a study of CXCR3-negative and CXCR3-positive naive CD8 T cells. The method, 5' RACE with UMI labels, was used to prepare the TRB cDNA libraries. No DNA is given; TCRdb re-called the 5' RACE reads and lists each CDR3 protein once. The sample has about 62,000 distinct CDR3 sequences; the top ten hold 4.3%. The sequenced sample was naive CXCR3- CD8+ T cells from blood. The subset is: CD45RO-CCR7+CD27+CD95- naive CD8+ T cells lacking CXCR3 (TNR3-). The receptors were gathered from a human donor in good health. Some clones in this sample may be carry-over from other donors' samples.

The chain uses TRBV6-5 and TRBJ2-1; TCRdb's D call, TRBD2, is unchecked because there is no DNA. CDR1 is MNHEY and CDR2 is SVGAGI in the germline V gene. The CDR3 is made up of 15 amino acids. CDR3 protein: CASSYSETRYNEQFF.

J is TRBJ2-1 and V is TRBV28; TCRdb proposes TRBD2, but this gene call is untestable without DNA. The CDR3 runs to 16 residues. Germline CDR1 and CDR2: MDHEN and SYDVKM. CDR3 amino acids: CASSQTPPASYNEQFF. Using reference TRBV28 and TRBJ2-1 for the parts outside the CDR3, the full variable domain is DVKVTQSSRYLVKRTGEKVFLECVQDMDHENMFWYRQDPGLGLRLIYFSYDVKMKEKGDIPEGYSVSREKKERFSLILESASTNQTSMYLCASSQTPPASYNEQFFGPGTRLTVL.

The rearrangement joins TRBV4-2 to TRBJ1-5; checking the TCRdb D call of TRBD1 is not possible without DNA. The CDR3 has 17 amino acids. Germline assignment: CDR1 LGHNA and CDR2 YNFKEQ. CDR3 protein: CASSQDGAGQPNQPQHF.

The chain links TRBV15 to TRBJ1-1. CDR1 LNHNV and CDR2 YYDKDF come from the germline V gene (reference sequence). The CDR3 is 15 residues long. CDR3: CATSKQGRRNTEAFF.

The chain's CDR3 is CSALTGGGDEQFF. The chain carries TRBV29-1 and TRBJ2-1; with no DNA, the TCRdb D assignment of TRBD1 cannot be verified. Germline V gene lookup returns CDR1 SQVTM and CDR2 ANQGSEA. CDR3 length: 13 amino acids.

V usage is TRBV20-1 and J usage is TRBJ2-5; without DNA, the TCRdb call of TRBD1 cannot be checked. Germline assignment: CDR1 DFQATT and CDR2 SNEGSKA (reference sequence). The CDR3 extends over 14 amino acids. CDR3: CSVSEGAFKETQYF.

CDR3 in amino acids: CASSPRTSGTYNEQFF. J is TRBJ2-1 and V is TRBV11-2; TCRdb returns TRBD2, unconfirmable since there is no DNA. The CDR3 spans 16 residues. Germline CDR1 reads SGHAT; CDR2 reads FQNNGV.

The V and J genes are TRBV29-1 and TRBJ1-2; TCRdb's D gene call, TRBD1, goes unchecked for lack of DNA. The length of the CDR3 is 12 residues. Germline loops: CDR1 SQVTM, CDR2 ANQGSEA. The CDR3 spells CSAAGGFYGYTF.

V gene TRBV29-1 combines with J gene TRBJ2-2. Germline V gene lookup returns CDR1 SQVTM and CDR2 ANQGSEA. The CDR3 totals 14 residues. Here the CDR3 reads CSVEMGSPGGELFF.

The chain has TRBV7-9 and TRBJ1-4; the TCRdb call, TRBD1, lacks DNA for checking. The CDR3 is made up of 15 amino acids. The germline V gene encodes CDR1 SEHNR and CDR2 FQNEAQ (reference sequence). The CDR3 sequence: CASSGPGTGVEKLFF.

The V gene is TRBV12-3 or TRBV12-4, the J gene TRBJ2-1; TCRdb's D call of TRBD1 is untestable without DNA. This CDR3 comprises 18 residues. CDR3 sequence reads: CASSFRGGKRDSYNEQFF.

This sequence joins TRBV7-2 and TRBJ2-7. Germline assignment: CDR1 SGHTA and CDR2 FQGNSA. The CDR3 totals 15 residues. The CDR3 sequence is CASSSYGGGTYEQYF.

This chain joins TRBV7-8 and TRBJ1-3. The CDR3 spans 19 residues. In germline, CDR1 is SGHVS, CDR2 FQNEAQ. The CDR3 is CASSLGATYYANSGNTIYF. Full variable domain (rest looked up from reference TRBV7-8 and TRBJ1-3): GAGVSQSPRYKVAKRGQDVALRCDPISGHVSLFWYQQALGQGPEFLTYFQNEAQLDKSGLPSDRFFAERPEGSVSTLKIQRTQQEDSAVYLCASSLGATYYANSGNTIYFGEGSWLTVV.

This chain connects TRBV4-1 to TRBJ1-1. The CDR3 loop spans 15 amino acids. Germline CDR1 MGHRA, CDR2 YSYEKL. The CDR3 region is CASSQDSASATEAFF.

The V call is TRBV7-9, the J call TRBJ2-6. CDR1 and CDR2 from the germline V gene are SEHNR and FQNEAQ (reference sequence). The CDR3 has 17 residues. The CDR3 sequence is CASSSIDARSGANVLTF.

The chain links TRBV20-1 to TRBJ2-7. The germline V gene encodes CDR1 DFQATT and CDR2 SNEGSKA (reference sequence). The CDR3 is 15 residues long. The chain's CDR3 is CSARDTGTAEYEQYF.

The rearrangement joins TRBV12-3 or TRBV12-4 to TRBJ2-2; TCRdb picks TRBD2, but there is no DNA to check that call. CDR3 length equals 15 residues. The CDR3 region is CASSFRLAGSGELFF.

The J gene is TRBJ2-7, the V gene TRBV29-1; no DNA is available, so the TRBD1 call from TCRdb remains unchecked. The CDR3 covers 12 residues. CDR1 is SQVTM and CDR2 is ANQGSEA in the germline V gene. CDR3 in amino acids: CSVGTGPYEQYF.

V and J are TRBV12-3 or TRBV12-4 and TRBJ1-2. CDR3 length equals 14 residues. CDR3 residues: CASSLAGPNYGYTF.

V gene TRBV5-1 combines with J gene TRBJ1-1. Germline V gene data show CDR1 as SGHRS and CDR2 as YFSETQ. This CDR3 region has 14 residues. CDR3 protein: CASSNRHSNTEAFF.

The chain uses TRBV28 and TRBJ1-2; TCRdb reports TRBD1, a call that lacks DNA to check it against. CDR1 MDHEN and CDR2 SYDVKM come from the germline V gene. The CDR3 has 13 residues. This CDR3 is CASSTTDREGYTF.

The chain is built from TRBV9 and TRBJ2-7. The CDR3 spans 14 residues. Looked up from germline, CDR1 is SGDLS and CDR2 is YYNGEE. CDR3: CASSVHLGSNEQYF.

The V call is TRBV20-1, the J call TRBJ2-7; with no DNA, the TCRdb D assignment of TRBD2 cannot be verified. This CDR3 has 17 amino acids. Per germline, CDR1 DFQATT and CDR2 SNEGSKA (reference sequence). CDR3 sequence reads: CSARDQGLAGDSYEQYF.

The chain joins TRBV7-9 to TRBJ1-3. From germline, CDR1 is SEHNR and CDR2 FQNEAQ (reference sequence). This CDR3 region has 14 residues. CDR3 sequence: CASSLLDSGNTIYF.

The chain carries TRBV9 and TRBJ2-7; the TCRdb call, TRBD1, lacks DNA for checking. The CDR3 consists of 15 residues. Germline loops: CDR1 SGDLS, CDR2 YYNGEE. CDR3 loop: CASSPGGSGPYEQYF.